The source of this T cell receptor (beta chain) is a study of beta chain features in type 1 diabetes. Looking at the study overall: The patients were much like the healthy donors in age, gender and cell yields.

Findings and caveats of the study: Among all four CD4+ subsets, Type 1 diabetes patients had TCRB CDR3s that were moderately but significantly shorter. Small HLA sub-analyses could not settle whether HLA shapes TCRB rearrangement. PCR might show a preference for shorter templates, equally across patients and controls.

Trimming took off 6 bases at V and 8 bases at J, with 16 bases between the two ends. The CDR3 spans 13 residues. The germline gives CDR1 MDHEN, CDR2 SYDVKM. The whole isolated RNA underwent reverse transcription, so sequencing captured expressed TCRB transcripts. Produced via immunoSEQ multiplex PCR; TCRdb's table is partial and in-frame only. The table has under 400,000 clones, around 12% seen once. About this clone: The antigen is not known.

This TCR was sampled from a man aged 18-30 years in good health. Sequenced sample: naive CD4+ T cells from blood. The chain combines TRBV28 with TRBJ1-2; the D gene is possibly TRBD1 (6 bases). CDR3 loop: CASSLGQPLGYTF. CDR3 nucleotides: TGTGCCAGCAGCCTAGGACAGCCTTTGGGCTACACCTTC.